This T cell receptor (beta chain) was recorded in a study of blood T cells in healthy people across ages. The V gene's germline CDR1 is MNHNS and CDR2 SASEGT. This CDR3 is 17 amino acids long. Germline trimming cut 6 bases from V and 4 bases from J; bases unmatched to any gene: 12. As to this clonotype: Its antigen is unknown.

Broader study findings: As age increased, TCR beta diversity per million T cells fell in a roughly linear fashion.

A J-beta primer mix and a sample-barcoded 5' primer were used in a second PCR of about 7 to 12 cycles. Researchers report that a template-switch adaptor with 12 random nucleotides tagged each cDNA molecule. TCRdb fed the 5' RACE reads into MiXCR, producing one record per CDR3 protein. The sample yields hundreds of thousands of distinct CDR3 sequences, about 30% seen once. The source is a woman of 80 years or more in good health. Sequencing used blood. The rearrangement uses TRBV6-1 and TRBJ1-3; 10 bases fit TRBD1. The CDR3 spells CASSSGQGDFRGNTIYF. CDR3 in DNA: TGTGCCAGCAGCTCTGGACAGGGGGATTTCCGCGGAAACACCATATATTTT.